Below, 32 T cell receptor beta chains from the same sample are listed, as sequenced in a study of regulatory T cells in long-lasting Graves disease. Time point specified: newly diagnosed GD, antithyroid drugs for less than 3 months. The authors made the TCR library using RNA they extracted from PBMCs. Arm-PCR of CDR3 regions and iRepertoire HTBI primers were used to build TCR beta libraries. A single record per CDR3 protein comes from TCRdb applying MiXCR to the multiplex PCR reads. The sample lists around 400,000 distinct CDR3 sequences, around 16% occurring once. The material sequenced was peripheral blood mononuclear cells (PBMCs), taken at new diagnosis, from a patient treated with antithyroid drugs. The receptors come from a female donor with Graves disease.

A word on this clonotype: This may stem from a read error, because a much larger clone lies one nucleotide away. The rearrangement links TRBV5-5 to TRBJ2-5; D unresolved. Germline CDR1 is SGHKS and CDR2 is YYEKEE (reference sequence). This CDR3 spans 15 amino acids. CDR3 in amino acids: CVSSLEGNMGETQYF. The CDR3 DNA reads TGTGTCAGCAGCTTGGAAGGGAACATGGGGGAGACCCAGTACTTC.

A word on this clonotype: A read error likely explains this, since a far larger clone differs by one base. The chain recombines TRBV7-2 with TRBJ2-7, with D maybe TRBD2 (5 bases). The V and J ends lost 11 bases and 3 bases respectively, with 14 bases between them. The germline gives CDR1 SGHTA, CDR2 FQGNSA. The length of the CDR3 is 12 residues. For the CDR3, the DNA is TGTGCCTGCTCTATCGGGGACTACGAGCAGTACTTC. Protein: CACSIGDYEQYF. Combining the CDR3 with reference TRBV7-2 and TRBJ2-7 gives the whole variable domain GAGVSQSPSNKVTEKGKDVELRCDPISGHTALYWYRQSLGQGLEFLIYFQGNSAPDKSGLPSDRFSAERTGGSVSTLTIQRTQQEDSAVYLCACSIGDYEQYFGPGTRLTVT.

For this clonotype: Since a much larger clone is just one base distant, this may be a read error. The chain recombines TRBV28 with TRBJ2-1, with D perhaps given as TRBD1 or TRBD2 (6 bases each). Germline V gives CDR1 MDHEN, CDR2 SYDVKM. This CDR3 spans 15 amino acids. The CDR3 here is CATSGRGVGSYEQFF. In DNA, the CDR3 is TGTGCCACCAGTGGAAGGGGGGTGGGTAGCTACGAGCAGTTCTTC.

This clonotype came up a few times. V and J are TRBV6-4 and TRBJ1-2, with D unresolved. Trimming took off 0 bases at V and 6 bases at J, with 14 bases between the two ends. The CDR3 loop spans 15 amino acids. Germline V CDR1 and CDR2: MRHNA, SNTAGT. The CDR3 DNA reads TGTGCCAGCAGTGACTCGGCATTTGGTGTAGATGGCTACACCTTC. Its translation is CASSDSAFGVDGYTF.

A word on this clonotype: This may be a read error: a much more frequent sequence differs by one nucleotide. The chain combines TRBV7-2 with TRBJ2-6; D unclear. Germline values: CDR1 SGHTA, CDR2 FQGNSA. The CDR3 loop spans 18 amino acids. DNA of the CDR3: TGTGCCAGCAGCTTAATAGGTCTGGATTTCTCTGAGGCCAACGTCCTGACTTTC. Residues: CASSLIGLDFSEANVLTF.

This clonotype has at least ten counts. This rearrangement joins TRBV28 to TRBJ2-7; no reliable D call. The CDR3 spans 12 residues. V lost 7 bases, J lost 2 bases, and 9 bases lay in between. The germline gives CDR1 MDHEN, CDR2 SYDVKM. CDR3 DNA: TGTGCCAGCACCTCGGATCCCTACGAGCAGTACTTC. It encodes CASTSDPYEQYF. The whole variable domain, filled in from reference TRBV28 and TRBJ2-7, reads DVKVTQSSRYLVKRTGEKVFLECVQDMDHENMFWYRQDPGLGLRLIYFSYDVKMKEKGDIPEGYSVSREKKERFSLILESASTNQTSMYLCASTSDPYEQYFGPGTRLTVT.

The J gene is TRBJ2-7, the V gene TRBV6-2 or TRBV6-3; TRBD1 matches at 12 bases. After removal of 8 bases from V and 5 bases from J, the junction contained 4 bases not matched to a gene. From germline, CDR1 is MNHEY and CDR2 SVGEGT. The CDR3 runs 13 residues. CDR3 coding DNA: TGTGCCAGCCGGAGGGACAGGGGGCACGAGCAGTACTTC. It codes for CASRRDRGHEQYF.

With regard to this clonotype: Just one base apart from a much larger clone, this may be a read error. The chain recombines TRBV12-3 or TRBV12-4 with TRBJ2-1; 7 positions agree with TRBD1. Trimming removed 3 bases from V and 1 base from J; junction bases left unmatched: 6. The length of the CDR3 is 16 residues. The CDR3 region has the DNA TGTGCCAGCAGTTTCCTAGGGGGCGTTTCCTACAATGAGCAGTTCTTC. It is translated as CASSFLGGVSYNEQFF.

This chain uses TRBV28 with TRBJ2-1, with 7 bases lining up with TRBD1. The J call is uncertain, as TRBJ2-3 better fits the DNA end. The CDR3 sequence is 16 residues long. Germline V lookup: CDR1 MDHEN, CDR2 SYDVKM. The CDR3 bases are TGTGCCAGCAGTTTGGCAGGGGGTGGGTCTACAGATACGCAGTATTTT. It yields the protein CASSLAGGGSTDTQYF.

Many counts were recorded for this clonotype. The chain carries TRBV3-1 and TRBJ2-7; tentatively, D is TRBD2 (6 bases). The CDR3 totals 13 residues. V dropped 4 bases and J dropped 6 bases, with 13 bases sitting between them. Per germline, CDR1 LGHDT and CDR2 YNNKEL (reference sequence). The CDR3, as DNA: TGTGCCAGCAGCCGGGACTGCCACTGCGAGCAGTACTTC. Protein sequence: CASSRDCHCEQYF.

This clonotype was seen repeatedly, ten times or more. The chain joins TRBV20-1 to TRBJ2-1; TRBD1 matches at 9 bases. CDR3 length equals 13 residues. In germline, CDR1 is DFQATT, CDR2 SNEGSKA (reference sequence). V lost 6 bases and J lost 4; bases outside the gene matches: 4. The CDR3 DNA reads as TGCAGTGCAACGACAGGGGGGTACAATGAGCAGTTCTTC. This sequence encodes CSATTGGYNEQFF.

A single count supports this clonotype. V usage is TRBV20-1 and J usage is TRBJ2-1; 12 nucleotides agree with TRBD2. Germline V CDR1 and CDR2: DFQATT, SNEGSKA (reference sequence). Unmatched junction bases numbered 10, after V lost 1 base and J lost 3 bases. The CDR3 has 18 amino acids. In DNA, the CDR3 is TGCAGTGCTAGAGTTCTAGCGGGAGGGGGATCGGGCTACAATGAGCAGTTCTTC. This gives the protein CSARVLAGGGSGYNEQFF.

This clonotype was seen at least ten times. V and J are TRBV30 and TRBJ1-1; no clear D gene. Germline V gene lookup returns CDR1 GTSNPN and CDR2 SVGIG (reference sequence). Trimming removed 0 bases from V and 4 bases from J, with 9 bases in between. The CDR3 spans 13 residues. The CDR3 spells CAWSVHAITEAFF. CDR3 nucleotides: TGTGCCTGGAGTGTACATGCAATCACTGAAGCTTTCTTT. The complete variable domain, with remaining parts taken from reference TRBV30 and TRBJ1-1, reads SQTIHQWPATLVQPVGSPLSLECTVEGTSNPNLYWYRQAAGRGLQLLFYSVGIGQISSEVPQNLSASRPQDRQFILSSKKLLLSDSGFYLCAWSVHAITEAFFGQGTRLTVV.

Ten or more counts support this clonotype. The chain couples TRBV28 to TRBJ1-5, with 10 bases matching TRBD1. CDR1 and CDR2 (germline): MDHEN, SYDVKM. This CDR3 has 15 residues. The V gene end was trimmed by 5 bases and the J gene end by 6 bases; junction bases not matched to a gene: 7. The CDR3 region is CASSPSTGGGQPQHF. CDR3 sequence (DNA): TGTGCCAGCAGTCCCTCGACAGGGGGCGGTCAGCCCCAGCATTTT.

This clonotype was seen many times. The V and J genes are TRBV6-1 and TRBJ1-5, with a weak D call TRBD1 (6 bases). The CDR3 runs 15 residues. Germline lookup yields CDR1 MNHNS and CDR2 SASEGT. Trimming pared 2 bases from V and 1 base from J, leaving 9 bases between. CDR3 sequence: CASSERGMSNQPQHF. The CDR3 DNA follows: TGTGCCAGCAGTGAAAGGGGGATGAGCAATCAGCCCCAGCATTTT.

The sample holds a few counts of this clonotype. This chain joins TRBV29-1 and TRBJ2-5; 11 bases are shared with TRBD2. With 5 bases clipped from V and 2 bases from J, the junction kept 7 bases outside the gene matches. CDR1 and CDR2 (germline): SQVTM, ANQGSEA. The CDR3 totals 15 residues. The chain's CDR3 is CSVTLAGGMQETQYF. In nucleotides, the CDR3 is TGCAGCGTTACGTTAGCGGGAGGGATGCAAGAGACCCAGTACTTC.

This clonotype has more than one count but fewer than ten. The chain carries TRBV12-3 or TRBV12-4 and TRBJ2-4, with D uncertain. CDR3 size: 16 residues. V was clipped by 6 bases and J by 0 bases, with 15 bases between them. The DNA for the CDR3 is TGTGCCAGCAGCCTCACGACGGCAATAGCCAAAAACATTCAGTACTTC. Protein product: CASSLTTAIAKNIQYF.

This clonotype was observed a handful of times. This chain links TRBV5-1 with TRBJ2-1; no firm D call. The germline CDR1 and CDR2 sequences are SGHRS and YFSETQ. The CDR3 loop spans 13 amino acids. V lost 3 bases to trimming and J lost 1 base, with 5 bases between them. CDR3 nucleotides: TGCGCCAGCAGCTCCCGTTCCTACAATGAGCAGTTCTTC. Protein: CASSSRSYNEQFF.

This clonotype was picked up many times. The chain couples TRBV29-1 to TRBJ1-1; possible D gene TRBD1, 6 bases. The CDR3 runs to 13 residues. The germline V and J ends were trimmed by 4 bases and 4 bases, with 13 bases remaining between them. Looked up from germline, CDR1 is SQVTM and CDR2 is ANQGSEA. CDR3 DNA: TGCAGCGTTGTTCCAGGGGTGGCCACTGAAGCTTTCTTT. This sequence encodes CSVVPGVATEAFF.

A word on this clonotype: A much larger clone lies one base from this, so it may be a read error. The J gene is TRBJ2-3, the V gene TRBV15, with 9 bases that match TRBD2. The length of the CDR3 is 18 residues. Looked up from germline, CDR1 is LNHNV and CDR2 is YYDKDF (reference sequence). V lost 8 bases to trimming and J lost 3 bases; unmatched junction nucleotides: 18. CDR3 region: CATCSERTSVPRTDTQYF. CDR3 nucleotides: TGTGCCACCTGCTCAGAGAGGACTAGCGTCCCGCGGACAGATACGCAGTATTTT.

There are many counts of this clonotype. The chain links TRBV6-1 to TRBJ2-2; D tentatively reads TRBD1 or TRBD2 (5 bases each). Germline V gene sequence: CDR1 MNHNS, CDR2 SASEGT. Trimming stripped 5 bases from V and 7 bases from J, with 11 bases between. The CDR3 runs 13 residues. This chain's CDR3 is CASSPGRRGELFF. DNA for the CDR3: TGTGCCAGCAGTCCGGGACGGCGCGGGGAGCTGTTTTTT.

This clonotype was recorded a few times. This chain uses TRBV4-1 with TRBJ2-5; 7 nucleotides line up with TRBD1. This CDR3 is built from 15 residues. Germline V gene sequence: CDR1 MGHRA, CDR2 YSYEKL. The V segment lost 6 bases and the J segment 1 base; nucleotides outside the gene matches: 8. Here the CDR3 reads CASRATGVSQETQYF. The CDR3 DNA is TGCGCCAGCAGGGCAACAGGGGTCAGCCAAGAGACCCAGTACTTC.

This clonotype was recorded a few times. This chain connects TRBV27 to TRBJ2-7; TRBD1 matches at 9 bases. Per the germline V gene, CDR1 is MNHEY and CDR2 is SMNVEV (reference sequence). This CDR3 comprises 12 residues. V gave up 6 bases and J gave up 7 bases; unmatched junction bases: 4. CDR3: CASRTGGREQYF. The CDR3 nucleotides read TGTGCCAGCAGGACAGGGGGACGGGAGCAGTACTTC.

This clonotype has at least ten counts. The genes are TRBV27 and TRBJ1-1; D gene unclear. V lost 5 bases and J 6 bases, leaving 16 bases between the germline ends. Germline V gene data show CDR1 as MNHEY and CDR2 as SMNVEV (reference sequence). The CDR3 has 14 residues. CDR3 in amino acids: CASSPRASGSEAFF. As DNA, the CDR3 is TGTGCCAGCAGTCCTCGAGCATCTGGCTCTGAAGCTTTCTTT.

This clonotype was seen at least ten times. One end of the junction fails to match germline, which may point to a read error. The chain joins TRBV28 to TRBJ1-1; D call uncertain. The length of the CDR3 is 12 residues. CDR1 and CDR2 from the germline V gene are MDHEN and SYDVKM. The CDR3 DNA is TGCGCCAGCAGCTTGCTGAACACTGAAGCTTTCTTT. Protein product: CASSLLNTEAFF. The complete variable domain, with remaining parts taken from reference TRBV28 and TRBJ1-1, reads DVKVTQSSRYLVKRTGEKVFLECVQDMDHENMFWYRQDPGLGLRLIYFSYDVKMKEKGDIPEGYSVSREKKERFSLILESASTNQTSMYLCASSLLNTEAFFGQGTRLTVV.

The chain combines TRBV24-1 with TRBJ2-3; possibly TRBD1 for D (5 bases). The CDR3 contains 16 residues. From germline, CDR1 is KGHDR and CDR2 SFDVKD. The V end was cut by 3 bases, the J end by 2 bases, with 14 bases between. CDR3 in amino acids: CATSDPQDGATDTQYF. The CDR3 DNA is TGTGCCACCAGTGATCCGCAGGATGGGGCCACAGATACGCAGTATTTT.

Note on this clonotype: A far bigger clonotype differs at one base, so this is likely a read error. The rearrangement uses TRBV7-9 and TRBJ2-3; D is ambiguous. The J call may be incorrect, as the DNA end agrees better with TRBJ2-7. The germline V gene encodes CDR1 SEHNR and CDR2 FQNEAQ (reference sequence). This CDR3 region has 16 residues. CDR3 nucleotide sequence: TGTGCCAGCAGCTTAGACGGCGCATCTATCTACTACGAGCAGTACTTC. Translating it yields CASSLDGASIYYEQYF.

This clonotype turned up a few times. The V and J genes are TRBV4-1 and TRBJ2-2, with 9 bases fitting TRBD2. Trimming cost V 2 bases and J 0 bases; bases outside gene matches: 7. The CDR3 sequence is 18 residues long. CDR1 is MGHRA, CDR2 YSYEKL, per germline. CDR3 sequence: CASSQSWRGGTNTGELFF. CDR3 DNA: TGCGCCAGCAGCCAATCGTGGCGGGGGGGAACGAACACCGGGGAGCTGTTTTTT.

The chain uses TRBV24-1 and TRBJ2-1; D gene uncertain. Germline V gives CDR1 KGHDR, CDR2 SFDVKD. CDR3 length equals 13 residues. V lost 4 bases to trimming and J lost 8 bases, with 11 bases between them. CDR3 bases: TGTGCCACCAGTGACCCCAGTACTGATGAGCAGTTCTTC. Its translation is CATSDPSTDEQFF.

Regarding this clonotype: A much larger clone lies a single base off, so this may be a read error. The chain links TRBV15 to TRBJ2-3; the D call may be TRBD1 or TRBD2 (5 bases each). Trimming cost V 3 bases and J 3 bases, with 16 bases left between them. There are 16 residues in the CDR3. Germline CDR1 reads LNHNV; CDR2 reads YYDKDF (reference sequence). In DNA form, the CDR3 reads TGTGCCACCAGCAGCCGGGGCGGCCCCAGGACAGATACGCAGTATTTT. It yields the protein CATSSRGGPRTDTQYF.

This CDR3 is CSAWHDLNGELFF. The CDR3 bases are TGCAGTGCTTGGCACGACCTTAACGGGGAGCTGTTTTTT. The V gene is TRBV20-1, the J gene TRBJ2-2; D uncertain. Germline V gene data show CDR1 as DFQATT and CDR2 as SNEGSKA (reference sequence). The CDR3 spans 13 residues. V was shortened by 5 bases and J by 7 bases, with 14 bases between the two germline ends.

This clonotype was seen a few times. The chain joins TRBV11-3 to TRBJ1-2; D is perhaps TRBD1 (5 bases). The V end was cut by 7 bases, the J end by 5 bases, with 26 bases between. Germline V gene data show CDR1 as SGHNT and CDR2 as YENEEA. CDR3 length: 17 residues. The CDR3, as DNA: TGTGCCAGCAACAACCCCATCCAGGGCCTGGGCTGGTATGGCTACACCTTC. Residues: CASNNPIQGLGWYGYTF.